These T cell receptor beta chains were read from a single sample in a study of post-analysis software for immune sequencing data. TCRdb ran MiXCR on the PCR reads and lists one entry per CDR3 protein. The sample lists some 450,000 distinct CDR3 sequences; roughly 45% were seen once. The specimen sequenced was blood. The receptors come from a girl aged 5-17 years with multiple sclerosis. Both conserved end residues are part of each CDR3. A D gene is named only where the DNA matches it firmly. The size field is filled for only some rows; it gives once, few, many or a size class.

few TRBJ2-1 TRBV4-1 . CASSQDRKDEQFF TGCGCCAGCAGCCAAGATCGGAAGGATGAGCAGTTCTTC
once TRBJ2-1 TRBV20-1 . CSARESGKSDNEQFF TGCAGTGCTAGAGAGAGCGGCAAATCAGACAATGAGCAGTTCTTC
. TRBJ1-2 TRBV12-3/TRBV12-4 . CASSFEGNNYGYTF TGTGCCAGCAGTTTCGAGGGGAATAACTATGGCTACACCTTC
. TRBJ2-5 TRBV4-3 . CASSQDSAPRETQYF TGCGCCAGCAGCCAAGATTCGGCCCCCCGGGAGACCCAGTACTTC
. TRBJ2-5 TRBV9 TRBD2 CASSVGAQGGETQYF TGTGCCAGCAGCGTAGGCGCCCAGGGAGGGGAGACCCAGTACTTC
. TRBJ1-5 TRBV5-6 . CASSLLGGKGKQPQHF TGTGCCAGCAGCTTACTGGGGGGAAAGGGCAAGCAGCCCCAGCATTTT
. TRBJ1-1 TRBV3-1 . CASSQVSGITEAFF TGTGCCAGCAGCCAAGTAAGCGGGATCACTGAAGCTTTCTTT
. TRBJ2-3 TRBV6-2/TRBV6-3 TRBD2 CASSRRLAGDVDTQYF TGTGCCAGCAGCCGTAGACTAGCGGGAGACGTAGATACGCAGTATTTT
. TRBJ1-5 TRBV5-1 . CASSMGPEGNQPQHF TGCGCCAGCAGCATGGGGCCCGAGGGCAATCAGCCCCAGCATTTT
. TRBJ2-1 TRBV7-2 . CASSLWVYNEQFF TGTGCCAGCAGCTTATGGGTCTACAATGAGCAGTTCTTC
few TRBJ2-7 TRBV28 . CASRPPDGEQYF TGTGCCAGCAGACCGCCCGACGGCGAGCAGTACTTC
few TRBJ2-3 TRBV5-5 . CASSLGSDYTQYF TGTGCCAGCAGCTTAGGAAGTGATTATACGCAGTATTTT
. TRBJ1-5 TRBV20-1 . CSASGQSNHPQHF TGCAGTGCTAGCGGGCAAAGCAATCACCCCCAGCATTTT
. TRBJ2-5 TRBV13 . CASKTGLEETQYF TGTGCCAGCAAGACGGGCTTGGAGGAGACCCAGTACTTC
. TRBJ2-7 TRBV18 . CASSPPGFASYEQYF TGTGCCAGCTCACCCCCGGGATTCGCCTCCTACGAGCAGTACTTC
. TRBJ2-7 TRBV6-5 TRBD1 CASSSPTGGSYEQYF TGTGCCAGCAGTTCTCCGACAGGGGGTAGCTACGAGCAGTACTTC
few TRBJ2-7 TRBV28 TRBD1 CASATGGKHDEQYF TGTGCCAGCGCTACAGGGGGCAAGCATGACGAGCAGTACTTC
. TRBJ2-1 TRBV5-4 . CASSPGLLDSNEQFF TGTGCCAGCAGCCCGGGACTCCTAGATAGTAATGAGCAGTTCTTC
few TRBJ2-1 TRBV20-1 . CSAPHRADNEQFF TGCAGTGCTCCACACAGGGCCGACAATGAGCAGTTCTTC
. TRBJ1-4 TRBV4-1 TRBD1 CASSHPGTGDEKLFF TGCGCCAGCAGCCACCCCGGGACAGGGGATGAAAAACTGTTTTTT
few TRBJ2-7 TRBV13 . CASSLGGGAADRYEQYF TGTGCCAGCAGCTTAGGAGGCGGGGCGGCAGACCGCTACGAGCAGTACTTC
. TRBJ1-1 TRBV5-1 . CASSLSSRNTEAFF TGCGCCAGCAGCTTGTCTTCCAGGAACACTGAAGCTTTCTTT
. TRBJ2-5 TRBV27 . CASMRIAEETQYF TGTGCCAGCATGCGTATAGCGGAAGAGACCCAGTACTTC
. TRBJ2-7 TRBV12-3/TRBV12-4 TRBD2 CASRPSGNSYEQYF TGTGCCAGCAGACCTAGCGGGAACTCCTACGAGCAGTACTTC
. TRBJ1-2 TRBV4-3 . CASSQDGRGYTF TGCGCCAGCAGCCAAGACGGGCGTGGCTACACCTTC
. TRBJ2-7 TRBV5-1 . CASSHSTGTRGGNEQYF TGCGCCAGCAGCCACTCAACCGGGACTAGAGGGGGCAATGAGCAGTACTTC
. TRBJ2-3 TRBV7-3 . CASSRDTNTDTQYF TGTGCCAGCAGCCGGGACACCAACACAGATACGCAGTATTTT
few TRBJ1-2 TRBV12-3/TRBV12-4 . CASSLSREVGYTF TGTGCCAGCAGTTTGTCCAGGGAGGTTGGCTACACCTTC
. TRBJ1-5 TRBV6-6 . CASSYPGDGNQPQHF TGTGCCAGCAGTTACCCCGGGGACGGTAATCAGCCCCAGCATTTT
few TRBJ2-5 TRBV12-3/TRBV12-4 TRBD2 CASRELAEQETQYF TGTGCCAGCAGGGAGCTAGCGGAACAAGAGACCCAGTACTTC
. TRBJ1-4 TRBV6-5 TRBD1 CASRLRTGGREKLFF TGTGCCAGCAGGCTCCGGACAGGGGGAAGAGAAAAACTGTTTTTT
. TRBJ2-3 TRBV2 . CASVGRESTDTQYF TGTGCCAGTGTCGGTCGGGAGAGCACAGATACGCAGTATTTT
. TRBJ2-5 TRBV20-1 . CSAPLAGVGAGETQYF TGCAGTGCTCCTTTGGCGGGAGTGGGGGCAGGAGAGACCCAGTACTTC
. TRBJ2-7 TRBV5-1 TRBD2 CASSTTSGRVDEQYF TGCGCCAGCAGCACAACTAGCGGGAGGGTCGACGAGCAGTACTTC
. TRBJ2-7 TRBV6-5 . CASGPVGPSYEQYF TGTGCCAGCGGTCCCGTGGGTCCTTCCTACGAGCAGTACTTC
. TRBJ1-1 TRBV19 TRBD1 CASSRTGDTEAFF TGTGCCAGTAGCCGGACAGGCGACACTGAAGCTTTCTTT
. TRBJ2-3 TRBV4-2 TRBD2 CASSPGTSGMSTDTQYF TGTGCCAGCAGCCCTGGGACTAGCGGGATGAGCACAGATACGCAGTATTTT
. TRBJ1-2 TRBV10-2 . CASSETGFRDGYTF TGCGCCAGCAGCGAAACAGGGTTTAGGGATGGCTACACCTTC
. TRBJ2-5 TRBV6-6 . CASSGTPQETQYF TGTGCCAGCTCAGGGACACCCCAAGAGACCCAGTACTTC
once TRBJ1-2 TRBV3-1 . CASSHRGSGELYGYTF TGTGCCAGCAGCCACCGAGGGTCCGGTGAACTCTATGGCTACACCTTC
. TRBJ2-5 TRBV5-1 TRBD2 CASSFVLAGAMYF TGCGCCAGCAGCTTTGTACTAGCGGGAGCGATGTACTTC
few TRBJ1-2 TRBV6-5 . CASSEQGDGYTF TGTGCCAGCAGTGAACAGGGTGATGGCTACACCTTC
few TRBJ1-1 TRBV12-3/TRBV12-4 . CAVATDDTEAFF TGTGCCGTAGCTACGGATGACACTGAAGCTTTCTTT
. TRBJ1-1 TRBV3-1 . CASSQYRIGSEAFF TGTGCCAGCAGCCAATACCGCATTGGGTCTGAAGCTTTCTTT
. TRBJ1-4 TRBV7-8 . CASSLDPRGDEKLFF TGTGCCAGCAGCTTAGATCCTCGGGGGGATGAAAAACTGTTTTTT
. TRBJ1-2 TRBV10-1 TRBD1 CASGRDRDFGYTF TGCGCCAGCGGCCGGGACAGGGATTTCGGCTACACCTTC
few TRBJ2-7 TRBV20-1 . CSAAPGWPSSYEQYF TGCAGTGCCGCACCGGGATGGCCGAGCTCCTACGAGCAGTACTTC
few TRBJ1-2 TRBV20-1 . CSARVRKGGANYGYTF TGCAGTGCTAGAGTCCGTAAGGGAGGAGCTAACTATGGCTACACCTTC
few TRBJ2-7 TRBV20-1 . CSAAIRGGVAYEQYF TGCAGTGCGGCGATCCGGGGCGGAGTGGCCTACGAGCAGTACTTC
few TRBJ2-3 TRBV12-3/TRBV12-4 TRBD2 CASSFPIAGATDTQYF TGTGCCAGCAGTTTCCCCATAGCGGGAGCAACAGATACGCAGTATTTT
. TRBJ1-5 TRBV7-9 . CASSPPFSNQPQHF TGTGCCAGCAGCCCCCCGTTTTCCAATCAGCCCCAGCATTTT
. TRBJ2-5 TRBV7-2 TRBD2 CASSRGLAGPEETQYF TGTGCCAGCAGCCGGGGACTAGCGGGGCCGGAAGAGACCCAGTACTTC